The clone carrying this TCR beta chain was counted a few times. The antigen is unknown. The sample is drawn from a study of blood T cells in healthy people across ages. This CDR3 spans 11 amino acids. Next came a second PCR, run for about 6 to 12 cycles, which used a sample-barcoded 5' primer along with a J-beta primer mix. TCRdb redid the calling of the 5' RACE reads with MiXCR, one entry per CDR3 protein. The sample has around 710,000 distinct CDR3 sequences, more than 40% seen once. Study observations and caveats: Greater diversity and more naive CD4+ cells were seen in long-lived donors than in aged donors. Per million T cells, TCR beta diversity dropped roughly linearly as age increased.

This TCR was recovered from a woman in her sixties or seventies in good health. The chain uses TRBV21-1 and TRBJ2-1. TRBV21-1 is shown as a pseudogene. The sequenced sample was blood. CDR3 in DNA: TGTGCCAGCAGCGGTCGTAGGGTGAAGTTCTTC. This translates into CASSGRRVKFF.